One and the same sample provided the 2 T cell receptor beta chains below, sequenced in a study of T cell changes during pregnancy in multiple sclerosis. The protocol was immunoSEQ multiplex PCR, while the TCRdb copy is restricted to in-frame clones and leaves out a portion. The repertoire holds 50,000 to 75,000 clones, with about nine tenths as singletons. The sequencing used peripheral blood, collected after pregnancy. The receptors originated from a female donor in good health, enrolled as a control in a pregnancy study.

This chain uses TRBV7-9 with TRBJ1-1, with 7 bases lining up with TRBD1. From germline, CDR1 is SEHNR and CDR2 FQNEAQ (reference sequence). CDR3 length equals 15 residues. V shed 1 base and J 4 bases; nucleotides not matched to a gene: 6. CDR3 sequence: CASSLDPAGGTEAFF. DNA for the CDR3: TGTGCCAGCAGCTTAGATCCCGCAGGGGGCACTGAAGCTTTCTTT.

The chain recombines TRBV6-4 with TRBJ2-2; a weak D match, TRBD1 (6 bases). This CDR3 has 14 residues. Per germline, CDR1 MRHNA and CDR2 SNTAGT. V lost 6 bases to trimming and J lost 6 bases, with 14 bases between them. This CDR3 is CASSEITGSGELFF. The DNA of the CDR3 is TGTGCCAGCAGCGAGATCACAGGGTCCGGGGAGCTGTTTTTT.